This entry lists 24 T cell receptor beta chains sequenced from one sample in a study of blood T cell repertoires in COVID-19. The repertoire was sequenced with immunoSEQ multiplex PCR; TCRdb's copy has only in-frame clones and lacks some. Altogether fewer than 50,000 clones are present, 88% being singletons, with the ten largest covering around a tenth. The sequenced sample was peripheral blood. The receptors derive from a man aged 50-59 years with active COVID-19.

This clone was detected once. The rearrangement uses TRBV7-9 and TRBJ2-3, with D hard to call. The CDR3 is 15 residues long. Germline assignment: CDR1 SEHNR and CDR2 FQNEAQ (reference sequence). Trimming shortened V by 7 bases and J by 0 bases, and 14 bases separated the two germline ends. CDR3 amino acids: CASILRATSTDTQYF. The CDR3 DNA follows: TGTGCCAGCATCCTACGCGCTACTAGCACAGATACGCAGTATTTT.

The gene calls are TRBV5-8 and TRBJ2-7; D may be TRBD1 (6 bases). The length of the CDR3 is 14 residues. Germline V gives CDR1 SGHTS, CDR2 YDEGEE. Trimming left V 2 bases short and J 2 bases short, with 11 bases between. This CDR3 reads CASSFVSGAYEQYF. The CDR3 DNA is TGTGCCAGCAGCTTTGTTTCAGGGGCCTACGAGCAGTACTTC.

The gene calls are TRBV5-1 and TRBJ2-1, with 9 bases fitting TRBD1. The CDR3 contains 15 residues. V lost 4 bases to trimming and J lost 2 bases; unmatched junction nucleotides: 4. Germline CDR1 SGHRS, CDR2 YFSETQ. CDR3 residues: CASSGGQGPYNEQFF. CDR3 bases: TGCGCCAGCAGCGGGGGACAGGGCCCCTACAATGAGCAGTTCTTC. The full variable domain, its missing parts supplied by reference TRBV5-1 and TRBJ2-1, is KAGVTQTPRYLIKTRGQQVTLSCSPISGHRSVSWYQQTPGQGLQFLFEYFSETQRNKGNFPGRFSGRQFSNSRSEMNVSTLELGDSALYLCASSGGQGPYNEQFFGPGTRLTVL.

This chain uses TRBV2 with TRBJ2-3; D perhaps matches TRBD2 (6 bases). Trimming left V 1 base short and J 10 bases short, with 9 bases between. CDR3 size: 12 residues. CDR1 and CDR2 from the germline V gene are SNHLY and FYNNEI. CDR3 in amino acids: CASSEELASQYF. DNA of the CDR3: TGTGCCAGCAGTGAAGAACTAGCTTCGCAGTATTTT.

J is TRBJ2-4 and V is TRBV2; a possible D gene is TRBD1 (6 bases). Trimming left V 7 bases short and J 0 bases short, with 13 bases between. The CDR3 is 15 residues long. The germline CDR1 and CDR2 sequences are SNHLY and FYNNEI. CDR3 region: CASKGQSLAKNIQYF. The CDR3 coding sequence is TGTGCCAGCAAGGGACAAAGCCTAGCCAAAAACATTCAGTACTTC.

The chain joins TRBV20-1 to TRBJ1-2; tentatively, D is TRBD1 (5 bases). Germline V CDR1 and CDR2: DFQATT, SNEGSKA (reference sequence). The CDR3 covers 11 residues. With 7 bases removed from V and 8 bases from J, the gap between germline ends came to 14 bases. This chain's CDR3 is CSVSGEGGYTF. The CDR3 nucleotides are TGCAGTGTCTCGGGAGAGGGGGGCTACACCTTC.

The chain recombines TRBV6-5 with TRBJ1-2, with D perhaps TRBD1 (6 bases). V was pared by 6 bases and J by 4 bases, with 15 bases between. The CDR3 has 14 residues. Per germline, CDR1 MNHEY and CDR2 SVGAGI. The CDR3 is CASRMDRNFYGYTF. CDR3 DNA: TGTGCCAGCAGGATGGACAGAAACTTCTATGGCTACACCTTC.

The chain is built from TRBV3-1 (or the pseudogene TRBV3-2) and TRBJ1-1, with 9 bases lining up with TRBD1. Germline V CDR1 and CDR2: LGHDT, YNNKEL (reference sequence). The CDR3 sequence is 16 residues long. Germline trimming cut 3 bases from V and 2 bases from J; bases unmatched to any gene: 7. The CDR3 DNA is TGTGCCAGCAGCCAGTCACAGGGGGCGGGAAACACTGAAGCTTTCTTT. This codes for CASSQSQGAGNTEAFF.

J is TRBJ1-1 and V is TRBV19; perhaps TRBD1 as D (5 bases). Deletions cut 2 bases from V and 2 bases from J, with 9 bases between. The germline gives CDR1 LNHDA, CDR2 SQIVND (reference sequence). CDR3 length: 14 amino acids. The CDR3 sequence is CASSITDTNTEAFF. The CDR3 DNA is TGTGCCAGTAGTATAACGGACACCAACACTGAAGCTTTCTTT.

This chain connects TRBV5-1 to TRBJ2-2, with 7 bases aligning to TRBD1. CDR1 SGHRS and CDR2 YFSETQ come from the germline V gene. V was clipped by 3 bases and J by 6 bases; unmatched bases: 8. The CDR3 spans 15 residues. The CDR3 nucleotides read TGCGCCAGCAGCTGGTGGCAGGGGGAATCCGGGGAGCTGTTTTTT. Protein: CASSWWQGESGELFF.

This sequence joins TRBV4-2 and TRBJ1-4; D not resolved. This CDR3 has 15 amino acids. Looked up from germline, CDR1 is LGHNA and CDR2 is YNFKEQ. Trimming cost V 1 base and J 8 bases, with 14 bases left between them. The CDR3 loop reads CASSQGSRRVEKLFF. CDR3 coding DNA: TGTGCCAGCAGCCAAGGATCCAGGAGGGTAGAAAAACTGTTTTTT.

This clone was found once. The chain joins TRBV29-1 to TRBJ1-1; tentative D call: TRBD1 (6 bases). Trimming pared 4 bases from V and 6 bases from J, leaving 12 bases between. CDR1 is SQVTM and CDR2 is ANQGSEA in the germline V gene. The CDR3 loop spans 12 amino acids. CDR3 sequence: CSVVLGAAEAFF. CDR3 bases: TGCAGCGTTGTGTTGGGGGCGGCTGAAGCTTTCTTT. The full variable domain, rest sourced from reference TRBV29-1 and TRBJ1-1, is SAVISQKPSRDICQRGTSLTIQCQVDSQVTMMFWYRQQPGQSLTLIATANQGSEATYESGFVIDKFPISRPNLTFSTLTVSNMSPEDSSIYLCSVVLGAAEAFFGQGTRLTVV.

V and J are TRBV3-1 (or the pseudogene TRBV3-2) and TRBJ1-6; D perhaps matches TRBD1 (5 bases). CDR1 and CDR2 (germline): LGHDT, YNNKEL (reference sequence). The length of the CDR3 is 17 residues. V was trimmed by 5 bases and J by 6 bases, leaving 20 bases between them. For the CDR3, the DNA is TGTGCCAGCAGCACACGCGGGGGGGGACTTTCTAATTCACCCCTCCACTTT. Protein product: CASSTRGGGLSNSPLHF.

This clone was picked up a small number of times. J is TRBJ1-5 and V is TRBV7-8, with D possibly matching TRBD1 (6 bases). Germline CDR1 reads SGHVS; CDR2 reads FQNEAQ. The CDR3 is 15 amino acids. V was clipped by 5 bases and J by 4 bases, with 15 bases between them. The CDR3 spells CASSPRNRVNQPQHF. CDR3 nucleotides: TGTGCCAGCAGCCCCCGGAACAGGGTGAATCAGCCCCAGCATTTT.

V and J are TRBV7-2 and TRBJ2-7; D gene uncertain. V was cut by 5 bases and J by 3 bases, with 14 bases left in between. CDR1 and CDR2 (germline): SGHTA, FQGNSA. The CDR3 sequence is 14 residues long. In nucleotides, the CDR3 is TGTGCCAGCAGCCCCTCGACGGGTTTCTACGAGCAGTACTTC. This sequence encodes CASSPSTGFYEQYF.

The V call is TRBV19, the J call TRBJ2-1; 7 bases fit TRBD2. This CDR3 spans 20 amino acids. Germline V gives CDR1 LNHDA, CDR2 SQIVND (reference sequence). The junction had 26 bases not matched to a gene; V was cut back by 4 bases and J by 8 bases. The CDR3 is CASSRRLAMTVSASRDEQFF. The CDR3 nucleotides read TGTGCCAGTAGTAGAAGACTAGCAATGACGGTTTCTGCCTCTAGGGATGAGCAGTTCTTC.

V and J are TRBV10-2 and TRBJ2-7, with D uncertain. Germline lookup yields CDR1 WSHSY and CDR2 SAAADI. Trimming stripped 3 bases from V and 1 base from J, with 16 bases between. This CDR3 has 16 amino acids. The CDR3 coding sequence is TGCGCCAGCAGTGACCCTTTGGGCGCAGGTTCCTACGAGCAGTACTTC. Its protein is CASSDPLGAGSYEQYF.

V gene TRBV6-5 combines with J gene TRBJ2-2; D gene uncertain. CDR3 length: 12 amino acids. Trimming cost V 5 bases and J 3 bases, with 4 bases left between them. CDR1 and CDR2 from the germline V gene are MNHEY and SVGAGI. CDR3 amino acids: CASSRDTGELFF. The CDR3, as DNA: TGTGCCAGCAGTCGTGACACCGGGGAGCTGTTTTTT.

By sample fraction, this clone is medium-sized. The chain carries TRBV19 and TRBJ1-1, with D uncertain. The CDR3 has 14 residues. Germline V gives CDR1 LNHDA, CDR2 SQIVND (reference sequence). V was pared by 4 bases and J by 1 base, with 10 bases between. Here the CDR3 reads CASSTPSENTEAFF. The CDR3 region has the DNA TGTGCCAGTAGTACCCCCTCAGAGAACACTGAAGCTTTCTTT.

The chain carries TRBV12-5 and TRBJ2-5, with 8 bases aligning to TRBD1. The CDR3 spans 17 residues. Germline loops: CDR1 LGHNT, CDR2 FRNRAP. J lost 2 bases, V lost 7 bases, and 15 bases had no gene match. DNA of the CDR3: TGTGCTAGTGATATTATACCAGGGGGCAGCCAACAAGAGACCCAGTACTTC. Translation gives CASDIIPGGSQQETQYF.

The chain combines TRBV28 with TRBJ1-4; 12 bases are shared with TRBD1. J was trimmed by 2 bases and V by 4 bases; bases with no gene match: 5. This CDR3 has 17 amino acids. CDR1 is MDHEN, CDR2 SYDVKM, per germline. CDR3 protein: CASSWGTGGRTNEKLFF. CDR3 coding DNA: TGTGCCAGCAGTTGGGGGACAGGGGGCCGGACTAATGAAAAACTGTTTTTT.

The sample holds one count of this clone. The chain uses TRBV19 and TRBJ1-3, with D possibly being TRBD1 (6 bases). Deletions cut 3 bases from V and 4 bases from J, with 16 bases between. The CDR3 extends over 16 amino acids. The germline V gene encodes CDR1 LNHDA and CDR2 SQIVND (reference sequence). The CDR3 bases are TGTGCCAGTAGTATCTTCCCAGGGGCGCGAGGAAACACCATATATTTT. It codes for CASSIFPGARGNTIYF.

This chain uses TRBV19 with TRBJ2-7; D gene uncertain. The germline gives CDR1 LNHDA, CDR2 SQIVND (reference sequence). The V gene lost 3 bases and the J gene lost 2 bases, with 17 bases spanning the gap. The CDR3 has 16 residues. CDR3 in amino acids: CASSIKVLGNPYEQYF. The CDR3 DNA sequence: TGTGCCAGTAGTATTAAGGTTCTGGGCAATCCCTACGAGCAGTACTTC.

The chain links TRBV9 to TRBJ2-1, with TRBD2 matching over 7 bases. This CDR3 is built from 15 residues. The ends lost 4 bases at V and 6 bases at J; junction bases unmatched: 10. CDR1 SGDLS and CDR2 YYNGEE come from the germline V gene. CDR3 protein: CASSLSGIRVNEQFF. CDR3 DNA sequence: TGTGCCAGCAGCCTAAGCGGGATCCGCGTCAATGAGCAGTTCTTC.